A single sample is the source of the 30 T cell receptor beta chains below, sequenced in a study of T cell responses to AZD1222 COVID-19 vaccine. Using immunoSEQ multiplex PCR, the repertoire was profiled, and TCRdb retains in-frame clones only, with some absent. The data show approximately 120,000 clones, approximately 91% seen once. The sample consisted of peripheral blood, taken on day 0 of AZD1222 vaccination. All receptors come from an adult in good health.

The chain is built from TRBV7-9 and TRBJ2-3; no firm D call. CDR1 is SEHNR and CDR2 is FQNEAQ in the germline V gene (reference sequence). The V and J ends lost 3 bases and 2 bases respectively, with 0 bases between them. This CDR3 has 11 residues. The CDR3 DNA is TGTGCCAGCAGCTTCACAGATACGCAGTATTTT. Protein sequence: CASSFTDTQYF.

The chain is built from TRBV24-1 and TRBJ2-7, with D possibly called TRBD1 or TRBD2 (6 bases each). V dropped 11 bases and J dropped 4 bases, with 32 bases sitting between them. This CDR3 contains 18 residues. CDR1 and CDR2 from the germline V gene are KGHDR and SFDVKD. The DNA for the CDR3 is TGTGCCATCAACCAGTGTCTCGGGGGAACAGGGCCTAAGTACGAGCAGTACGTC. Amino acid sequence: CAINQCLGGTGPKYEQYV.

This clone was picked up one time. The V gene is TRBV5-1, the J gene TRBJ1-2; TRBD1 is a possible D gene (6 bases). The V end lost 0 bases, the J end lost 4 bases, and 16 bases lay between the germline ends. This CDR3 is 16 amino acids long. CDR1 and CDR2 from the germline V gene are SGHRS and YFSETQ. In DNA form, the CDR3 reads TGCGCCAGCAGCTTGGCAGCGGACAGAAGCTCCTATGGCTACACCTTC. Amino acids: CASSLAADRSSYGYTF.

The chain uses TRBV18 and TRBJ1-5; possibly TRBD1 for D (5 bases). CDR1 is KGHSH, CDR2 LQKENI, per germline. This CDR3 has 15 amino acids. The ends were cut back, 6 bases at V and 2 bases at J, with 14 bases in the middle. CDR3 protein: CASSRGEAGNQPQHF. CDR3 sequence (DNA): TGTGCCAGCTCCCGAGGGGAAGCCGGCAATCAGCCCCAGCATTTT.

This clone rates as medium-sized (0.01 to 0.1%). The CDR3 sequence is CAWRTPQGAYGYTF. The CDR3 DNA follows: TGTGCCTGGAGGACCCCACAGGGGGCCTATGGCTACACCTTC. The chain has TRBV30 and TRBJ1-2, with 9 bases identical to TRBD1. Germline loops: CDR1 GTSNPN, CDR2 SVGIG (reference sequence). The CDR3 spans 14 residues. The junction had 6 bases not matched to a gene; V was cut back by 3 bases and J by 4 bases.

The J gene is TRBJ2-7, the V gene TRBV24-1; 12 bases are shared with TRBD2. Germline CDR1 reads KGHDR; CDR2 reads SFDVKD. CDR3 length equals 16 residues. The trim removed 4 bases at V and 10 bases at J, leaving 13 bases unmatched. CDR3: CATSDHLAGGPSCQYV. In DNA, the CDR3 is TGTGCCACCAGTGACCACCTAGCGGGAGGGCCTTCTTGTCAGTACGTC.

This clone has a single count. The chain combines TRBV6-2 or TRBV6-3 with TRBJ2-3, with 7 bases aligning to TRBD1. Trimming at V came to 0 bases and at J to 2 bases, leaving 8 bases not matched to a gene. CDR1 MNHEY and CDR2 SVGEGT come from the germline V gene. The length of the CDR3 is 17 residues. CDR3 DNA: TGTGCCAGCAGTTACTCGACCCGACAGGGTAACACAGATACGCAGTATTTT. This sequence encodes CASSYSTRQGNTDTQYF.

This clone came up once. The chain links TRBV5-1 to TRBJ2-2; no firm D call. There are 16 residues in the CDR3. The V end lost 0 bases, the J end lost 4 bases, and 13 bases lay between the germline ends. Germline V CDR1 and CDR2: SGHRS, YFSETQ. CDR3 nucleotide sequence: TGCGCCAGCAGCTTGGGGACCTCCGTAGGCACCGGGGAGCTGTTTTTT. Protein sequence: CASSLGTSVGTGELFF.

The V call is TRBV9, the J call TRBJ2-2; D uncertain. CDR1 is SGDLS, CDR2 YYNGEE, per germline. The CDR3 has 17 amino acids. The V gene lost 0 bases and the J gene lost 0 bases, with 12 bases spanning the gap. CDR3 nucleotide sequence: TGTGCCAGCAGCGTAGGTCCTGTTTCGCCGAACACCGGGGAGCTGTTTTTT. Translated: CASSVGPVSPNTGELFF.

J is TRBJ2-2 and V is TRBV5-1, with D maybe TRBD2 (6 bases). Trimming removed 4 bases from V and 8 bases from J, with 12 bases in between. The CDR3 length is 13 residues. The V gene's germline CDR1 is SGHRS and CDR2 YFSETQ. CDR3 sequence reads: CASSPRAGGELFF. The CDR3 DNA reads as TGCGCCAGCAGCCCTCGAGCGGGTGGGGAGCTGTTTTTT. The full variable domain, its missing parts supplied by reference TRBV5-1 and TRBJ2-2, is KAGVTQTPRYLIKTRGQQVTLSCSPISGHRSVSWYQQTPGQGLQFLFEYFSETQRNKGNFPGRFSGRQFSNSRSEMNVSTLELGDSALYLCASSPRAGGELFFGEGSRLTVL.

The chain has TRBV6-2 or TRBV6-3 and TRBJ1-5, with D hard to call. V dropped 2 bases and J dropped 7 bases, with 6 bases sitting between them. The length of the CDR3 is 12 residues. Per the germline V gene, CDR1 is MNHEY and CDR2 is SVGEGT. The CDR3 DNA follows: TGTGCCAGCAGTTACCCCCCCCAGCCCCAGCATTTT. Amino acids: CASSYPPQPQHF.

This clone showed up just once. V gene TRBV16 combines with J gene TRBJ2-5; the D is unclear. This CDR3 is 14 amino acids long. Germline V CDR1 and CDR2: KGHSY, FQNENV. V was trimmed by 4 bases and J by 5 bases, leaving 14 bases between them. This CDR3 reads CASSRSGVGETQYF. CDR3 DNA: TGTGCCAGCAGCCGTTCTGGGGTCGGGGAGACCCAGTACTTC.

This clone was seen just once. V and J are TRBV5-6 and TRBJ2-7, with 7 bases that match TRBD1. With V trimmed by 1 base and J by 3 bases, 10 bases remained unmatched. This CDR3 has 16 residues. Germline CDR1 reads SGHDT; CDR2 reads YYEEEE. CDR3 loop: CASSLNFGQDHYEQYF. In DNA form, the CDR3 reads TGTGCCAGCAGCTTGAATTTCGGACAGGACCACTACGAGCAGTACTTC.

This chain links TRBV19 with TRBJ1-5; D gene uncertain. The V end was cut by 6 bases, the J end by 2 bases, with 8 bases between. The CDR3 sequence is 13 residues long. CDR1 is LNHDA and CDR2 is SQIVND in the germline V gene (reference sequence). CDR3 amino acids: CASRRIRNQPQHF. The CDR3 DNA follows: TGTGCCAGTAGAAGGATTCGCAATCAGCCCCAGCATTTT.

The chain carries TRBV5-1 and TRBJ2-5; D uncertain. CDR3 length equals 11 residues. CDR1 is SGHRS, CDR2 YFSETQ, per germline. V was trimmed by 1 base and J by 5 bases, leaving 3 bases between them. CDR3 in amino acids: CASSLLETQYF. The CDR3 DNA reads TGCGCCAGCAGCTTGTTGGAGACCCAGTACTTC. Variable domain in full (rest from reference TRBV5-1 and TRBJ2-5): KAGVTQTPRYLIKTRGQQVTLSCSPISGHRSVSWYQQTPGQGLQFLFEYFSETQRNKGNFPGRFSGRQFSNSRSEMNVSTLELGDSALYLCASSLLETQYFGPGTRLLVL.

This clone has more than one count but fewer than ten. The genes are TRBV9 and TRBJ1-2; D possibly corresponds to TRBD1 (5 bases). V was clipped by 3 bases and J by 5 bases, with 17 bases between them. The CDR3 covers 15 residues. Per the germline V gene, CDR1 is SGDLS and CDR2 is YYNGEE. The CDR3 DNA sequence: TGTGCCAGCAGCGGAACGGGACCCGGAGGGTATGGCTACACCTTC. Translating gives CASSGTGPGGYGYTF.

The chain recombines TRBV6-5 with TRBJ2-1; 16 nucleotides line up with TRBD2. Germline V gives CDR1 MNHEY, CDR2 SVGAGI. Trimming removed 5 bases from V and 15 bases from J; junction bases left unmatched: 7. The CDR3 extends over 14 amino acids. The CDR3 protein is CASSRGTSGRARFF. Written as DNA, the CDR3 is TGTGCCAGCAGTCGAGGGACTAGCGGGAGGGCTAGGTTCTTC.

This rearrangement joins TRBV6-5 to TRBJ2-7; D is unclear. Trimming removed 5 bases from V and 4 bases from J, with 9 bases in between. CDR1 is MNHEY and CDR2 is SVGAGI in the germline V gene. There are 12 residues in the CDR3. Here the CDR3 DNA reads TGTGCCAGCAGTACCCACACGTACGAGCAGTACGTC. Its protein is CASSTHTYEQYV.

This chain uses TRBV7-2 with TRBJ1-3, with a weak D call TRBD1 (5 bases). The V end was cut by 5 bases, the J end by 4 bases, with 12 bases between. The CDR3 contains 14 residues. CDR1 SGHTA and CDR2 FQGNSA come from the germline V gene. DNA of the CDR3: TGTGCCAGCAGCCAACAGGCTGGGGGAAACACCATATATTTT. Its protein product is CASSQQAGGNTIYF.

The chain is built from TRBV6-1 and TRBJ1-6; D uncertain. V was cut by 0 bases and J by 8 bases, with 11 bases left in between. The CDR3 totals 15 residues. The germline CDR1 and CDR2 sequences are MNHNS and SASEGT. CDR3 protein: CASSEAPGRHSPLHF. DNA of the CDR3: TGTGCCAGCAGTGAAGCGCCGGGCCGCCATTCACCCCTCCACTTT.

This rearrangement joins TRBV6-2 or TRBV6-3 to TRBJ1-2, with TRBD1 matching 10 bases. The ends lost 5 bases at V and 4 bases at J; junction bases unmatched: 7. The V gene's germline CDR1 is MNHEY and CDR2 SVGEGT. The CDR3 loop spans 15 amino acids. In DNA form, the CDR3 reads TGTGCCAGCAGTACCGGGACAGGGGAAGGCTATGGCTACACCTTC. The encoded protein is CASSTGTGEGYGYTF.

This clone was picked up one time. One junction end disagrees with the germline gene, perhaps due to a read error. This sequence joins TRBV6-1 and TRBJ2-1, with 15 bases aligning to TRBD2. Germline V gene sequence: CDR1 MNHNS, CDR2 SASEGT. CDR3 length equals 18 residues. CDR3 protein: CASREGLAGGPPVYEQFF. In DNA, the CDR3 is TGTGCCAGCAGGGAAGGACTAGCGGGAGGGCCCCCGGTCTATGAGCAGTTCTTC.

The sample holds one count of this clone. The V call is TRBV28, the J call TRBJ1-2, with a tentative D call TRBD1 (5 bases). Between the trimmed V and J ends, which lost 3 bases and 3 bases, there was a span of 8 bases. Germline CDR1 MDHEN, CDR2 SYDVKM. The CDR3 length is 13 residues. CDR3 nucleotide sequence: TGTGCCAGCAGTTTGGGGGTTGACTATGGCTACACCTTC. This encodes CASSLGVDYGYTF.

The chain employs TRBV21-1 and TRBJ2-1; TRBD1 is taken as the D call from the table, unchecked against the DNA. TRBV21-1 is flagged as a pseudogene. This CDR3 has 15 amino acids. The CDR3 region is CASRPRVGHRNEQFF. The CDR3 region has the DNA TGTGCCAGCCGCCCGCGCGTCGGACATCGGAATGAGCAGTTCTTC.

This chain connects TRBV2 to TRBJ2-1; TRBD2 matches 13 bases. This CDR3 is 14 amino acids long. The junction had 6 bases not matched to a gene; V was cut back by 6 bases and J by 10 bases. The V gene's germline CDR1 is SNHLY and CDR2 FYNNEI. CDR3 DNA sequence: TGTGCCAGCAGCCCGGGACTAGCGGGATGGGAGCAGTTCTTC. Its protein is CASSPGLAGWEQFF.

The V and J genes are TRBV19 and TRBJ2-5; D possibly corresponds to TRBD1 (5 bases). Trimming pared 0 bases from V and 5 bases from J, leaving 13 bases between. The CDR3 is made up of 15 amino acids. From germline, CDR1 is LNHDA and CDR2 SQIVND (reference sequence). CDR3 nucleotides: TGTGCCAGTAGTATAGAAGGGGCAGGGTCGGAGACCCAGTACTTC. Translated, it gives CASSIEGAGSETQYF.

The chain recombines TRBV10-3 with TRBJ1-1, with D possibly TRBD1 on 5 matching bases. This CDR3 contains 11 residues. V lost 10 bases, J lost 8 bases, and 14 bases lay in between. CDR1 ENHRY and CDR2 SYGVKD come from the germline V gene. The CDR3 spells CATTGTGEAFF. In DNA form, the CDR3 reads TGTGCCACCACGGGCACAGGAGAAGCTTTCTTT.

The chain uses TRBV5-1 and TRBJ2-2; TRBD1 matches 8 bases. CDR1 is SGHRS and CDR2 is YFSETQ in the germline V gene. The ends lost 0 bases at V and 6 bases at J; junction bases unmatched: 7. This CDR3 spans 16 amino acids. CDR3 in amino acids: CASSLDQGARAGELFF. The CDR3 DNA reads as TGCGCCAGCAGCTTGGATCAGGGGGCGAGGGCCGGGGAGCTGTTTTTT. The variable domain in full, with the rest retrieved from reference TRBV5-1 and TRBJ2-2, is KAGVTQTPRYLIKTRGQQVTLSCSPISGHRSVSWYQQTPGQGLQFLFEYFSETQRNKGNFPGRFSGRQFSNSRSEMNVSTLELGDSALYLCASSLDQGARAGELFFGEGSRLTVL.

The J gene is TRBJ2-2, the V gene TRBV7-9, with 9 bases identical to TRBD1. The germline V gene encodes CDR1 SEHNR and CDR2 FQNEAQ (reference sequence). Unmatched junction bases numbered 8, after V lost 5 bases and J lost 4 bases. The length of the CDR3 is 16 residues. The DNA for the CDR3 is TGTGCCAGCAGCCCCTGGGGGACAGGGACCACCGGGGAGCTGTTTTTT. As protein: CASSPWGTGTTGELFF. Drawing the rest from reference TRBV7-9 and TRBJ2-2, the complete variable domain is DTGVSQNPRHKITKRGQNVTFRCDPISEHNRLYWYRQTLGQGPEFLTYFQNEAQLEKSRLLSDRFSAERPKGSFSTLEIQRTEQGDSAMYLCASSPWGTGTTGELFFGEGSRLTVL.

This clone appeared a few times. The chain uses TRBV9 and TRBJ2-1, with D perhaps TRBD2 (5 bases). The CDR3 is made up of 11 amino acids. Germline assignment: CDR1 SGDLS and CDR2 YYNGEE. V lost 3 bases and J lost 10, with 8 bases in between. CDR3 in DNA: TGTGCCAGCAGCGGATGGGAGGAGCAGTTCTTC. This translates into CASSGWEEQFF.